Listed below are T cell receptor beta chains from one sample, sequenced in a study of T cell changes during pregnancy in multiple sclerosis. The assay was immunoSEQ multiplex PCR, and TCRdb's table has in-frame clones only and misses some. There are 100,000 or so clones in the sample; nearly 95% occur only once, and more than 1.5% lies in the top ten. This material consisted of peripheral blood, taken after pregnancy. The receptors were gathered from a female donor in good health, enrolled as a control in a pregnancy study. CDR3s include the opening cysteine and the closing phenylalanine or tryptophan. D genes are given only for firm matches. The size field is filled for only some rows; it gives once, few, many or a size class.

j_call cdr3_length d_call clone_size v_call cdr3_aa cdr3_nt
TRBJ2-4 10 . once TRBV20-1 CSAFGNIQYF TGCAGTGCCTTCGGGAACATTCAGTACTTC
TRBJ1-1 12 . . TRBV6-5 CASRRGGTRAFF TGTGCCAGCAGGAGGGGAGGGACGCGAGCTTTCTTT
TRBJ2-7 15 . . TRBV14 CASSQGSSSSYEQYF TGTGCCAGCAGCCAGGGCTCTTCGAGCTCCTACGAGCAGTACTTC
TRBJ2-1 15 TRBD1 . TRBV7-7 CASSPGQGPYNEQFF TGTGCTAGCAGCCCCGGACAGGGCCCCTACAATGAGCAGTTCTTC
TRBJ1-2 16 TRBD1 . TRBV5-1 CASSLGWDRDYDGYTF TGCGCCAGCAGCTTGGGGTGGGACAGGGACTACGATGGCTACACCTTC
TRBJ2-6 14 . . TRBV18 CASSPLSGANVLTF TGTGCCAGCTCACCACTATCTGGGGCCAACGTCCTGACTTTC
TRBJ2-7 15 TRBD2 . TRBV19 CASSRTSGSVYEQYF TGTGCCAGTAGTAGGACTAGCGGGAGTGTCTACGAGCAGTACTTC
TRBJ2-5 14 TRBD1 . TRBV2 CASRNDRAKETQYF TGTGCCAGCAGGAACGACAGGGCGAAAGAGACCCAGTACTTC
TRBJ2-2 16 . . TRBV7-2 CASSLVYGANTGELFF TGTGCCAGCAGCTTAGTTTACGGAGCGAACACCGGGGAGCTGTTTTTT
TRBJ2-1 19 TRBD2 . TRBV27 CASSPTLWTSGIDYNEQFF TGTGCCAGCAGTCCCACCCTCTGGACTAGCGGGATAGATTACAATGAGCAGTTCTTC
TRBJ2-1 15 . . TRBV28 CASSLGGYSYNEQFF TGTGCCAGCAGTTTAGGGGGCTACTCCTACAATGAGCAGTTCTTC
TRBJ2-3 16 TRBD2 . TRBV5-1 CASLGGLAGATDTQYF TGCGCCAGCCTGGGGGGACTAGCGGGGGCCACAGATACGCAGTATTTT
TRBJ1-2 17 TRBD1 . TRBV28 CASSFPPEWDRANGYTF TGTGCCAGCAGTTTCCCCCCCGAGTGGGACAGGGCTAATGGCTACACCTTC
TRBJ1-1 16 TRBD1 . TRBV10-2 CASSDRVLGRNTEAFF TGCGCCAGCAGCGACAGGGTCCTGGGGCGGAACACTGAAGCTTTCTTT
TRBJ2-2 14 . once TRBV5-1 CASRSVAITGELFF TGCGCCAGCAGGTCGGTAGCGATCACCGGGGAGCTGTTTTTT
TRBJ2-1 16 TRBD2 . TRBV7-8 CASSATSGSSYNEQFF TGTGCCAGCAGCGCCACTAGCGGGAGTTCCTACAATGAGCAGTTCTTC
TRBJ1-2 13 TRBD1 . TRBV6-5 CASSLDRGLDYTF TGTGCCAGCAGCCTTGACAGGGGGCTTGACTACACCTTC
TRBJ2-3 14 TRBD1 . TRBV18 CASSPTGLRNTQYF TGTGCCAGCTCACCGACAGGGTTGAGAAATACGCAGTATTTT
TRBJ2-7 16 TRBD1 . TRBV29-1 CSVDGGTGDRPYEQYF TGCAGCGTTGATGGGGGGACAGGGGATCGTCCCTACGAGCAGTACTTC
TRBJ2-1 20 TRBD2 . TRBV6-1 CASSERALAGGLHGKDEQFF TGTGCCAGCAGTGAAAGAGCGTTAGCGGGAGGGCTTCATGGTAAGGATGAGCAGTTCTTC
TRBJ2-5 14 TRBD1 . TRBV5-1 CASSLQGIEETQYF TGCGCCAGCAGCCTACAGGGGATTGAAGAGACCCAGTACTTC
TRBJ2-2 13 . . TRBV2 CASSRQNTGELFF TGTGCCAGCAGTCGACAGAACACCGGGGAGCTGTTTTTT
TRBJ2-7 13 . . TRBV4-1 CASSQEWEDEQYF TGCGCCAGCAGCCAAGAATGGGAGGACGAGCAGTACTTC
TRBJ2-7 15 TRBD1 . TRBV19 CASSMARDRAYEQYF TGTGCCAGTAGTATGGCGCGGGACAGGGCCTACGAGCAGTACTTC
TRBJ2-3 14 . few TRBV5-4 CASSPGTYTDTQYF TGTGCCAGCAGCCCCGGGACTTACACAGATACGCAGTATTTT
TRBJ1-4 14 . . TRBV4-1 CASSQVNGNEKLFF TGCGCCAGCAGCCAAGTTAACGGTAATGAAAAACTGTTTTTT
TRBJ1-5 14 . . TRBV15 CATRAGFADQPQHF TGTGCCACCAGAGCGGGGTTCGCAGATCAGCCCCAGCATTTT
TRBJ2-5 13 . . TRBV15 CATSSWGGETQYF TGTGCCACCAGCTCCTGGGGAGGAGAGACCCAGTACTTC
TRBJ2-7 15 TRBD2 . TRBV28 CASRGSSGRADEQYF TGTGCCAGCAGGGGGTCTAGCGGGAGGGCCGACGAGCAGTACTTC
TRBJ1-1 12 . . TRBV30 CAWSVLGGLTFF TGTGCCTGGAGTGTACTGGGGGGGTTGACTTTCTTT
TRBJ2-5 18 TRBD2 . TRBV14 CASSPYPGLAGRGGTQYF TGTGCCAGCAGCCCATATCCAGGACTAGCGGGCCGAGGGGGGACCCAGTACTTC
TRBJ2-7 12 . . TRBV10-3 CAIGDTAYEQYF TGTGCCATTGGGGACACTGCCTACGAGCAGTACTTC
TRBJ1-4 13 . . TRBV2 CASSAGTNEKLFF TGTGCCAGCAGTGCAGGAACTAATGAAAAACTGTTTTTT
TRBJ2-7 14 TRBD2 . TRBV19 CASSGASGSDEQYF TGTGCCAGTAGTGGGGCTAGCGGGAGTGACGAGCAGTACTTC
TRBJ2-2 16 TRBD1 . TRBV5-4 CASSLEDRRNTGELFF TGTGCCAGCAGCTTGGAGGACAGGAGGAACACCGGGGAGCTGTTTTTT
TRBJ1-2 17 TRBD1 . TRBV2 CASSGGTGGARYNGYTF TGTGCCAGCAGTGGGGGGACAGGGGGCGCAAGGTATAATGGCTACACCTTC
TRBJ2-5 15 . . TRBV4-1 CASSPRRGSQETQYF TGCGCCAGCAGCCCCCGGCGAGGCAGTCAAGAGACCCAGTACTTC
TRBJ2-1 19 TRBD2 . TRBV5-1 CASSQPGTSGSSSYNEQFF TGCGCCAGCAGCCAACCCGGGACTAGCGGGAGTTCGTCCTACAATGAGCAGTTCTTC
TRBJ2-3 17 TRBD1 . TRBV5-6 CASSLEAGTGFILTQYF TGTGCCAGCAGCTTGGAGGCCGGGACAGGCTTTATCTTGACGCAGTATTTT
TRBJ2-5 14 . once TRBV7-9 CASSYSGDAETQYF TGTGCCAGCAGCTATTCAGGGGATGCAGAGACCCAGTACTTC
TRBJ2-3 15 TRBD1 . TRBV7-7 CASSPGTGYTDTQYF TGTGCTAGCAGCCCCGGGACAGGGTACACAGATACGCAGTATTTT
TRBJ2-3 12 . . TRBV27 CATPQSTDTQYF TGTGCCACCCCCCAGAGCACAGATACGCAGTATTTT
TRBJ1-1 14 . . TRBV19 CASSIINMNTEAFF TGTGCCAGTAGTATTATAAACATGAACACTGAAGCTTTCTTT
TRBJ1-1 14 . . TRBV2 CASSVGGRDTEAFF TGTGCCAGTAGCGTGGGGGGGCGGGACACTGAAGCTTTCTTT
TRBJ2-7 14 . . TRBV27 CASSFAGVNYEQYF TGTGCCAGCAGTTTTGCTGGAGTCAACTACGAGCAGTACTTC
TRBJ2-2 14 . . TRBV5-1 CASRESGNTGELFF TGCGCCAGCAGAGAATCGGGGAACACCGGGGAGCTGTTTTTT
TRBJ2-2 15 . . TRBV7-9 CASSQDRRGTGELFF TGTGCCAGCAGCCAGGACAGGCGGGGCACCGGGGAGCTGTTTTTT
TRBJ1-1 14 . . TRBV25-1 CASSEQGLTTEAFF TGTGCCAGCAGTGAACAAGGACTGACCACTGAAGCTTTCTTT
TRBJ2-2 14 . . TRBV6-1 CASAQDSAFGELFF TGTGCCAGTGCACAGGACAGCGCTTTCGGGGAGCTGTTTTTT
TRBJ2-7 15 TRBD1 . TRBV5-8 CASSWGDRGDYEQYF TGTGCCAGCAGCTGGGGTGACAGGGGAGACTACGAGCAGTACTTC
TRBJ1-4 13 . . TRBV5-4 CASSGGFGEKLFF TGTGCCAGCAGCGGGGGGTTCGGTGAAAAACTGTTTTTT
TRBJ2-2 15 TRBD1 . TRBV27 CASSSGTGWAGELFF TGTGCCAGCTCCTCCGGGACAGGGTGGGCCGGGGAGCTGTTTTTT
TRBJ2-7 13 . . TRBV5-1 CASSLIFEDEQYF TGCGCCAGCAGCCTGATCTTCGAGGACGAGCAGTACTTC
TRBJ2-7 16 TRBD2 once TRBV6-1 CASSALGAGYTYEQYF TGTGCCAGCAGTGCCCTGGGAGCGGGATATACCTACGAGCAGTACTTC
TRBJ2-1 18 . . TRBV4-1 CASSQDESRPSHHNEQFF TGCGCCAGCAGCCAAGATGAGAGTAGGCCTAGCCACCACAATGAGCAGTTCTTC
TRBJ2-7 15 . . TRBV5-6 CASSPQGLSSYEQYF TGTGCCAGCAGCCCGCAGGGCCTAAGCTCCTACGAGCAGTACTTC
TRBJ2-1 12 TRBD2 . TRBV7-8 CANRGSHNEQFF TGTGCCAACCGCGGGAGTCACAATGAGCAGTTCTTC